This T cell receptor (beta chain) came from a study of blood T cell repertoires in COVID-19. Overall study: The United States, Italy and Spain were the sources of the acute and convalescent COVID-19 samples. Nucleic acid was either cDNA or gDNA, and it came from T cells, B-cell-depleted T cells, or PBMCs.

There are 13 residues in the CDR3. V lost 8 bases and J 4 bases, leaving 14 bases between the germline ends. The germline gives CDR1 SGHNT, CDR2 YENEEA. In the study's own analysis: Researchers report that nucleated cell counts were estimated from reference gene primer amplification. Here immunoSEQ multiplex PCR was the method, and the copy in TCRdb shows in-frame clones only, minus some. Clonal size and the V and J genes are those of that table, whereas D and trimming came from the DNA. This sample has about 82,000 clones, with over 70% found just once. The sequence derives from a middle-aged woman with active or convalescent COVID-19. The rearrangement uses TRBV11-3 and TRBJ1-2; possible D gene TRBD1, 6 bases. The specimen was peripheral blood. The CDR3 nucleotides read TGTGCCAGCTCTGAGGACAGAACCTATGGCTACACCTTC. It codes for CASSEDRTYGYTF.